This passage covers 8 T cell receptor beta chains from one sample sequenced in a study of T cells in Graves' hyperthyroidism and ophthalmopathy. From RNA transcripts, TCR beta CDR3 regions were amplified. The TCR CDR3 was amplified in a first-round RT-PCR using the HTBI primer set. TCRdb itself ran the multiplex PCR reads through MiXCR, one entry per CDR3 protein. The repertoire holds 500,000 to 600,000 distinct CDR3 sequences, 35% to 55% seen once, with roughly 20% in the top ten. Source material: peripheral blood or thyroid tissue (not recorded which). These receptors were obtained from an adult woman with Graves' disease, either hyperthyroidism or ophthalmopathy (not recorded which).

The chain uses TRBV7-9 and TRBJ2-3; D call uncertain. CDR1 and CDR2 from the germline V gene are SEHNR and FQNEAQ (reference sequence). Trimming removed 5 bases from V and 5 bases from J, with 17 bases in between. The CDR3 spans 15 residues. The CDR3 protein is CASSHRRRDQDTQYF. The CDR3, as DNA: TGTGCCAGCAGCCACCGTCGAAGGGATCAAGATACGCAGTATTTT. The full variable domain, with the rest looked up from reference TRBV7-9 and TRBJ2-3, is DTGVSQNPRHKITKRGQNVTFRCDPISEHNRLYWYRQTLGQGPEFLTYFQNEAQLEKSRLLSDRFSAERPKGSFSTLEIQRTEQGDSAMYLCASSHRRRDQDTQYFGPGTRLTVL.

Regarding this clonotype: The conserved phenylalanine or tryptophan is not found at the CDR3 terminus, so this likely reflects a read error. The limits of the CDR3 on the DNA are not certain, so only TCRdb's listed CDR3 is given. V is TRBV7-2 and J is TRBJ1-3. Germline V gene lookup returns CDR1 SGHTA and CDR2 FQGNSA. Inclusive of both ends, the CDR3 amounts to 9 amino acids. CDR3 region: CASSLNPRS.

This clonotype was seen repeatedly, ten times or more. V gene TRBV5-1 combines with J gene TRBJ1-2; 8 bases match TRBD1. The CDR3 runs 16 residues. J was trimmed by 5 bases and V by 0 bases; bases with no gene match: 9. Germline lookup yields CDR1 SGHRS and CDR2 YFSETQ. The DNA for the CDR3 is TGCGCCAGCAGCTTGGACGGACAGGGAGTCGGATATGGCTACACCTTC. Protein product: CASSLDGQGVGYGYTF.

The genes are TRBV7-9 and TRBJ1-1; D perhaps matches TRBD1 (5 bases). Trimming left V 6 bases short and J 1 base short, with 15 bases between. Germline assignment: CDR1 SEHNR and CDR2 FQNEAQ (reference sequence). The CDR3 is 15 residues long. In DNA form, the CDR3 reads TGTGCCAGCAGTGCGGGGGACCGGGCGAACACTGAAGCTTTCTTT. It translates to CASSAGDRANTEAFF.

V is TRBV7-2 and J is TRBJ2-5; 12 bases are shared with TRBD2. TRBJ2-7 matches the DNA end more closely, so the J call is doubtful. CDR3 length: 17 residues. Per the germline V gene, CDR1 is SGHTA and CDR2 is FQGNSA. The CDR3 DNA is TGTGCCAGCAGCCCGACCGCGACTAGCGGGAGCCGATCCGAGCAGTACTTC. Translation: CASSPTATSGSRSEQYF.

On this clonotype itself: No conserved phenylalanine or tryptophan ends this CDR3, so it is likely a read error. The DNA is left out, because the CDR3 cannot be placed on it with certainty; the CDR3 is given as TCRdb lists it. The CDR3 reads CASSLDRD. This chain uses TRBV7-9 with TRBJ1-3; the DNA was not compared with TRBD1, the D call given in the table. Germline V gene data show CDR1 as SEHNR and CDR2 as FQNEAQ (reference sequence). Termini included, the CDR3 measures 8 amino acids.

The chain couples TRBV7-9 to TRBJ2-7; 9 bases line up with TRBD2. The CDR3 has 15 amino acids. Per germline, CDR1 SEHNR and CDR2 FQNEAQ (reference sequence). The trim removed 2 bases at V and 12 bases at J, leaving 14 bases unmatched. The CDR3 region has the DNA TGTGCCAGCAGCTTATTACTGACTAGCGGTTTCGTTGTGTACTTC. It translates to CASSLLLTSGFVVYF.

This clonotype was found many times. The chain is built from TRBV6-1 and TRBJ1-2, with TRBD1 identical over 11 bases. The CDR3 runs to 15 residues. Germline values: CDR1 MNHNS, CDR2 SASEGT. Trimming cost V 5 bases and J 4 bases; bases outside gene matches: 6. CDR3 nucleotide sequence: TGTGCCAGCAGTCCCCGGACAGGGGGCGGCTATGGCTACACCTTC. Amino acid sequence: CASSPRTGGGYGYTF.